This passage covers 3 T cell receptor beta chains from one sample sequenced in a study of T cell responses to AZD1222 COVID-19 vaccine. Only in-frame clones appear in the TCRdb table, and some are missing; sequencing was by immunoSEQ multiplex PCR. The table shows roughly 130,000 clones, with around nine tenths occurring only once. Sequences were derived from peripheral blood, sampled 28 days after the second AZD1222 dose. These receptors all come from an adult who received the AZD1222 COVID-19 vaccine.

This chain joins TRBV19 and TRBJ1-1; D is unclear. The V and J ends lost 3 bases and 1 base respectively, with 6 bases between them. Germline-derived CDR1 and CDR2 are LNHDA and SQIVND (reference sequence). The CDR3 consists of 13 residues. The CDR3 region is CASSMRQNTEAFF. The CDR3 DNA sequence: TGTGCCAGTAGTATGAGACAGAACACTGAAGCTTTCTTT.

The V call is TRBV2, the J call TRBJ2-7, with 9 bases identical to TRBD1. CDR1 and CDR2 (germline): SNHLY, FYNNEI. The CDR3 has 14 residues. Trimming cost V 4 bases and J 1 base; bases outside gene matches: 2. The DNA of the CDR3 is TGTGCCAGCAGTGGACAGGGGGGTTCCTACGAGCAGTACTTC. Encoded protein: CASSGQGGSYEQYF. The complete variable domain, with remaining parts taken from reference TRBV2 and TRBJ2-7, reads EPEVTQTPSHQVTQMGQEVILRCVPISNHLYFYWYRQILGQKVEFLVSFYNNEISEKSEIFDDQFSVERPDGSNFTLKIRSTKLEDSAMYFCASSGQGGSYEQYFGPGTRLTVT.

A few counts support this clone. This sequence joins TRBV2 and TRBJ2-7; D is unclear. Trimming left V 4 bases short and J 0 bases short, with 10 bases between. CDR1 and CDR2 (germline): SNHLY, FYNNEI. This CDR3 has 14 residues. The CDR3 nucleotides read TGTGCCAGCAGTGCTACATCGAACTCCTACGAGCAGTACTTC. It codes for CASSATSNSYEQYF.